The following is a T cell receptor (beta chain) sequence with its context. Its target is not known. Naive CD8 cells lacked CD45RO and underwent positive selection for CCR7, leaving out terminally differentiated effector memory CD45RA+ cells. The data stem from a study of shared clonotypes between healthy human individuals. Germline assignment: CDR1 SEHNR and CDR2 FQNEAQ (reference sequence). The ends lost 5 bases at V and 2 bases at J; junction bases unmatched: 9. This CDR3 comprises 17 residues. Here immunoSEQ multiplex PCR was the method, and the copy in TCRdb shows in-frame clones only, minus some. The top ten clones hold around 0.11% of a sample with 500,000 to 700,000 clones, roughly 95% of them seen once. Overall study findings and caveats: Clonotype sharing among donors, it was expected, would be affected by sequencing depth.

The rearrangement joins TRBV7-9 to TRBJ2-1, with TRBD2 matching 10 bases. This receptor was taken from a woman aged 30 to 39 in good health. Sequenced input: naive CD8+ T cells sorted from blood. The CDR3: CASSGPLAGATYNEQFF. The CDR3 DNA sequence: TGTGCCAGCAGCGGCCCCCTAGCGGGAGCCACCTACAATGAGCAGTTCTTC.